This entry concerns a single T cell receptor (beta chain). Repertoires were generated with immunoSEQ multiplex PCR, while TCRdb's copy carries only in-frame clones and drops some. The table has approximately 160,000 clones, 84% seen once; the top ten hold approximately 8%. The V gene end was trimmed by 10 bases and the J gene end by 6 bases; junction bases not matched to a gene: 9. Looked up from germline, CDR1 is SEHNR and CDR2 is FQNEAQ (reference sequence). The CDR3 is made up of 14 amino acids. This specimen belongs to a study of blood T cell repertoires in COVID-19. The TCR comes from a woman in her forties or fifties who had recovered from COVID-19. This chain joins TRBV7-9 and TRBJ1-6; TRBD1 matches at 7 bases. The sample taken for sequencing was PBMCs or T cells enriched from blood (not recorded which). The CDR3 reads CAIQTGTVNSPLHF. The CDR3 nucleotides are TGTGCCATTCAAACCGGGACAGTTAATTCACCCCTCCACTTT.